A single sample is the source of the 9 T cell receptor beta chains below, sequenced in a study of blood T cell repertoires in COVID-19. TCRdb's table, derived via immunoSEQ multiplex PCR, lists solely in-frame clones and lacks some. Of about 180,000 clones in the sample, more than 65% were seen once. Sequencing was done on a sample of PBMCs or T cells enriched from blood (not recorded which). These receptors were collected from a man in his forties or fifties who had recovered from COVID-19.

CDR3 coding DNA: TGCGCCAGCAGCCAACGAGAGGGGGACCCCTATGGCTACACCTTC. It translates to CASSQREGDPYGYTF. This chain connects TRBV4-1 to TRBJ1-2, with D possibly matching TRBD1 (6 bases). Germline CDR1 and CDR2: MGHRA and YSYEKL. The V and J ends lost 2 bases and 4 bases respectively, with 14 bases between them. The CDR3 length is 15 residues.

V and J are TRBV13 and TRBJ2-7; 10 bases align to TRBD1. Germline CDR1 reads PRHDT; CDR2 reads FYEKMQ (reference sequence). V dropped 4 bases and J dropped 6; count of bases not matched to a gene: 6. The CDR3 is made up of 14 amino acids. This CDR3 is CASSSPGQGIEQYF. The CDR3 nucleotides read TGTGCCAGCAGCTCACCGGGACAGGGGATCGAGCAGTACTTC.

The chain employs TRBV5-4 and TRBJ2-4; TRBD2 matches 7 bases. V dropped 4 bases and J dropped 5; count of bases not matched to a gene: 6. CDR1 SGHNT and CDR2 YYREEE come from the germline V gene (reference sequence). The CDR3 consists of 14 residues. The CDR3 nucleotides read TGTGCCAGCAGCCCGGGAGGACGGGAAAACATTCAGTACTTC. Translated, it gives CASSPGGRENIQYF.

This chain connects TRBV19 to TRBJ1-5; tentative D call: TRBD1 (6 bases). The V gene's germline CDR1 is LNHDA and CDR2 SQIVND (reference sequence). The CDR3 loop spans 15 amino acids. V shed 7 bases and J shed 6 bases, with 19 bases lying between them. The CDR3 reads CASTGGQGWIQPQHF. DNA of the CDR3: TGTGCCAGTACGGGGGGGCAGGGTTGGATTCAGCCCCAGCATTTT.

The chain employs TRBV9 and TRBJ2-7; 14 bases are shared with TRBD2. The J segment lost 3 bases and the V segment lost 3 bases, leaving 11 bases of the junction unmatched. The CDR3 has 18 amino acids. Germline CDR1 is SGDLS and CDR2 is YYNGEE. The CDR3 DNA reads TGTGCCAGCAGCGCCGAAAAGGGACTAGCGGGGGCTTACTACGAGCAGTACTTC. This translates into CASSAEKGLAGAYYEQYF.

The genes are TRBV6-6 and TRBJ2-2; 14 bases match TRBD2. Looked up from germline, CDR1 is MNHNY and CDR2 is SVGAGI (reference sequence). The CDR3 loop spans 20 amino acids. V trimming: 6 bases; J trimming: 0 bases; junction bases outside the gene matches: 12. The chain's CDR3 is CASSSNPGTSGGANTGELFF. The CDR3 region has the DNA TGTGCCAGCAGCTCCAACCCTGGGACTAGCGGGGGTGCGAACACCGGGGAGCTGTTTTTT.

The chain uses TRBV9 and TRBJ1-1; TRBD1 might be the D (5 bases). Between the trimmed V and J ends, which lost 4 bases and 0 bases, there was a span of 22 bases. CDR1 and CDR2 from the germline V gene are SGDLS and YYNGEE. The CDR3 runs to 18 residues. CDR3 loop: CASSPHQGRTNVNTEAFF. CDR3 DNA sequence: TGTGCCAGCAGCCCCCACCAGGGACGGACTAACGTGAACACTGAAGCTTTCTTT.

The V and J genes are TRBV20-1 and TRBJ1-6; possibly TRBD1 for D (5 bases). The germline gives CDR1 DFQATT, CDR2 SNEGSKA (reference sequence). Trimming stripped 3 bases from V and 9 bases from J, with 15 bases between. The CDR3 sequence is 14 residues long. CDR3 in amino acids: CSASVGGNGSPLHF. The DNA for the CDR3 is TGCAGTGCTAGTGTCGGGGGGAATGGTTCACCCCTCCACTTT.

DNA of the CDR3: TGTGCCAGCAGCGCCCTAGCGGGGGGGGGCCAAGAGACCCAGTACTTC. Its protein is CASSALAGGGQETQYF. V usage is TRBV3-1 (or the pseudogene TRBV3-2) and J usage is TRBJ2-5, with TRBD2 matching 12 bases. The ends lost 5 bases at V and 1 base at J; junction bases unmatched: 5. The CDR3 length is 16 residues. In germline, CDR1 is LGHDT, CDR2 YNNKEL (reference sequence).